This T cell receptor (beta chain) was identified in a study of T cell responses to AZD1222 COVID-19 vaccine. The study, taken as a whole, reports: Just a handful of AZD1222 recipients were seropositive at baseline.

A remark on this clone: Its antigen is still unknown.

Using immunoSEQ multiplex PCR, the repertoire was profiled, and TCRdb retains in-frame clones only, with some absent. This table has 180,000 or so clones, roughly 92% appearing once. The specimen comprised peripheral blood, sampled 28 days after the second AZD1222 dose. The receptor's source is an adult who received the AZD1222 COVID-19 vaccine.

DNA of the CDR3: TGTGCCAGCAGTGGGGGGATAGGACAGCGCACCGGGGAGCTGTTTTTT. Its translation: CASSGGIGQRTGELFF. V and J are TRBV2 and TRBJ2-2, with D perhaps matching TRBD1 (6 bases). There are 16 residues in the CDR3. Germline V gives CDR1 SNHLY, CDR2 FYNNEI. Trimming pared 4 bases from V and 4 bases from J, leaving 16 bases between.